The 24 T cell receptor beta chains reported below all come from one sample, sequenced in a study of blood T cell repertoires in COVID-19. Assay used: immunoSEQ multiplex PCR; TCRdb lists only in-frame clones, some missing. The sample lists about 140,000 clones, less than 80% occurring once. The sample comprised peripheral blood. These receptors were taken from a man aged 60-69 years with acute or convalescent COVID-19.

This clone was counted once. The chain carries TRBV5-5 and TRBJ2-3, with 9 nucleotides matching TRBD1. The germline gives CDR1 SGHKS, CDR2 YYEKEE (reference sequence). V lost 4 bases to trimming and J lost 3 bases; unmatched junction nucleotides: 3. The CDR3 loop spans 14 amino acids. CDR3 DNA sequence: TGTGCCAGCAGCCTGGACAGGGGAACAGATACGCAGTATTTT. It yields the protein CASSLDRGTDTQYF.

To note about this clone: A junction boundary mismatches the germline segment, possibly from a read error. The chain links TRBV7-8 to TRBJ1-5; 7 nucleotides agree with TRBD1. The CDR3 has 19 amino acids. Germline V lookup: CDR1 SGHVS, CDR2 FQNEAQ. CDR3 protein: CASSLAPGTELYSNQPQHF. CDR3 coding DNA: TGTGCCAGCAGCCTAGCCCCAGGGACAGAGCTCTATAGCAATCAGCCCCAGCATTTT.

This chain joins TRBV2 and TRBJ1-1, with TRBD1 matching 7 bases. This CDR3 contains 17 residues. Trimming took 5 bases from V and 3 from J; bases not matched to a gene: 15. From germline, CDR1 is SNHLY and CDR2 FYNNEI. The CDR3 spells CASSLDLDRDSHTEAFF. In DNA, the CDR3 is TGTGCCAGCAGTCTCGACCTCGACCGGGACAGCCACACTGAAGCTTTCTTT.

The V gene is TRBV19, the J gene TRBJ1-6; the D is unclear. Trimming removed 3 bases at V and 10 bases at J, with 16 bases between. The CDR3 is made up of 15 amino acids. CDR1 and CDR2 from the germline V gene are LNHDA and SQIVND (reference sequence). As DNA, the CDR3 is TGTGCCAGTAGTATCTTGGCAGGTCGCGGGTCACCCCTCCACTTT. Translated: CASSILAGRGSPLHF.

Of note for this clone: Other nucleotide sequences in the sample specify the same CDR3. The CDR3 protein is CASSQGLAGGGEQYF. The CDR3, as DNA: TGTGCCAGCAGCCAAGGGTTAGCGGGAGGCGGGGAGCAGTACTTC. The chain is built from TRBV3-1 (or the pseudogene TRBV3-2) and TRBJ2-7; 10 bases align to TRBD2. V shed 1 base, J shed 7 bases, and the junction held 7 bases outside the gene matches. Germline-derived CDR1 and CDR2 are LGHDT and YNNKEL (reference sequence). The CDR3 covers 15 residues.

The rearrangement joins TRBV7-2 to TRBJ1-4; 9 nucleotides line up with TRBD1. Trimming at V came to 5 bases and at J to 8 bases, leaving 9 bases not matched to a gene. The CDR3 is 15 residues long. CDR1 SGHTA and CDR2 FQGNSA come from the germline V gene. CDR3 amino acids: CASSPTTGGNEKLFF. CDR3 bases: TGTGCCAGCAGCCCAACGACAGGGGGAAACGAAAAACTGTTTTTT.

This clone is labeled as medium-sized. J is TRBJ2-5 and V is TRBV11-2; D gene ambiguous. Trimming cost V 5 bases and J 0 bases, with 10 bases left between them. This CDR3 has 14 amino acids. Germline V lookup: CDR1 SGHAT, CDR2 FQNNGV. The CDR3: CASSPRVDQETQYF. In DNA, the CDR3 is TGTGCCAGCAGCCCCCGCGTGGACCAAGAGACCCAGTACTTC.

In the case of this clone: A read error may explain this, as a much larger clone is one base away. The V call is TRBV29-1, the J call TRBJ2-7, with D possibly being TRBD1 (6 bases). V was pared by 5 bases and J by 2 bases, with 13 bases between. Germline V gene lookup returns CDR1 SQVTM and CDR2 ANQGSEA. The CDR3 is 13 amino acids. The CDR3 sequence: CSVSQGRAYEQYF. The CDR3 coding sequence is TGCAGCGTTTCACAGGGAAGGGCCTACGAGCAGTACTTC.

The chain is built from TRBV7-3 and TRBJ2-2, with 8 bases fitting TRBD2. This CDR3 is built from 15 residues. Trimming cost V 4 bases and J 5 bases; bases outside gene matches: 6. Germline V gene data show CDR1 as SGHTA and CDR2 as FQGTGA. CDR3 sequence reads: CASSSSGSWTGELFF. CDR3 sequence (DNA): TGTGCCAGCAGCTCGAGCGGGAGCTGGACCGGGGAGCTGTTTTTT.

V and J are TRBV27 and TRBJ1-3, with 9 nucleotides matching TRBD1. With 2 bases clipped from V and 0 bases from J, the junction kept 2 bases outside the gene matches. CDR3 length: 16 amino acids. Germline CDR1 MNHEY, CDR2 SMNVEV (reference sequence). The CDR3 coding sequence is TGTGCCAGCAGTTTAGGGGGACAGGGCTCTGGAAACACCATATATTTT. The encoded protein is CASSLGGQGSGNTIYF.

This clone came up once. This chain links TRBV7-3 with TRBJ1-6, with TRBD1 matching 8 bases. There are 13 residues in the CDR3. CDR1 is SGHTA and CDR2 is FQGTGA in the germline V gene. J was trimmed by 13 bases and V by 5 bases; bases with no gene match: 7. The CDR3 sequence: CASSATQGAPLHF. In nucleotides, the CDR3 is TGTGCCAGCAGCGCAACCCAGGGGGCTCCCCTCCACTTT.

V is TRBV3-1 (or the pseudogene TRBV3-2) and J is TRBJ1-2; 7 nucleotides line up with TRBD1. Looked up from germline, CDR1 is LGHDT and CDR2 is YNNKEL (reference sequence). Trimming cost V 0 bases and J 8 bases; bases outside gene matches: 12. The CDR3 covers 16 residues. CDR3 residues: CASSQEEGAFSKGYTF. In DNA, the CDR3 is TGTGCCAGCAGCCAAGAAGAGGGGGCCTTCTCGAAGGGCTACACCTTC.

V gene TRBV11-1 combines with J gene TRBJ1-1; TRBD1 is a possible D gene (5 bases). The V end was cut by 3 bases, the J end by 0 bases, with 8 bases between. From germline, CDR1 is SGHAT and CDR2 FQDESV (reference sequence). The CDR3 length is 14 residues. The CDR3 reads CASSLGGLNTEAFF. The DNA for the CDR3 is TGTGCCAGCAGCTTGGGGGGACTGAACACTGAAGCTTTCTTT.

The V gene is TRBV4-1, the J gene TRBJ2-2; the match to TRBD2 covers 15 bases. CDR3 length: 16 amino acids. The germline V gene has CDR1 MGHRA and CDR2 YSYEKL. The V and J ends lost 7 bases and 7 bases, in that order; junction bases with no gene match: 7. The CDR3 DNA follows: TGCGCCAGCACCCAGGGACTAGCGGGAGGAAACGGGGAGCTGTTTTTT. Encoded protein: CASTQGLAGGNGELFF.

V and J are TRBV27 and TRBJ2-7; possibly TRBD2 for D (6 bases). The length of the CDR3 is 12 residues. V was pared by 0 bases and J by 9 bases, with 9 bases between. Germline values: CDR1 MNHEY, CDR2 SMNVEV (reference sequence). CDR3 bases: TGTGCCAGCAGTTTATCCGGGAGCCGGCAGTACTTC. The encoded protein is CASSLSGSRQYF.

Details on this clone: Other DNA sequences in the sample encode the same CDR3. The J gene is TRBJ1-2, the V gene TRBV18; 7 bases agree with TRBD1. The CDR3 extends over 13 amino acids. Germline CDR1 reads KGHSH; CDR2 reads LQKENI. V was clipped by 4 bases and J by 3 bases; unmatched bases: 2. The CDR3 reads CASSQQGDYGYTF. Written as DNA, the CDR3 is TGTGCCAGCTCACAGCAGGGGGACTATGGCTACACCTTC. Drawing the rest from reference TRBV18 and TRBJ1-2, the complete variable domain is NAGVMQNPRHLVRRRGQEARLRCSPMKGHSHVYWYRQLPEEGLKFMVYLQKENIIDESGMPKERFSAEFPKEGPSILRIQQVVRGDSAAYFCASSQQGDYGYTFGSGTRLTVV.

This chain joins TRBV5-4 and TRBJ1-2; 10 bases are shared with TRBD1. The CDR3 spans 16 residues. CDR1 and CDR2 from the germline V gene are SGHNT and YYREEE (reference sequence). V dropped 0 bases and J dropped 3; count of bases not matched to a gene: 5. The CDR3 reads CASSLGQGALDYGYTF. CDR3 sequence (DNA): TGTGCCAGCAGCTTGGGACAGGGGGCGCTTGACTATGGCTACACCTTC.

This clone was recorded only once. V usage is TRBV12-3 or TRBV12-4 and J usage is TRBJ1-2; D is ambiguous. V lost 5 bases and J 8 bases, leaving 15 bases between the germline ends. The CDR3 totals 13 residues. The CDR3 DNA reads as TGTGCCAGCAGTAGCGGGCTGTTAGGCGGCTACACCTTC. Encoded protein: CASSSGLLGGYTF.

This chain joins TRBV6-5 and TRBJ2-6; D may be TRBD1 (5 bases). Germline V gene lookup returns CDR1 MNHEY and CDR2 SVGAGI. Trimming stripped 6 bases from V and 0 bases from J, with 9 bases between. The CDR3 is 15 amino acids. The CDR3 sequence: CASRTGYSGANVLTF. CDR3 coding DNA: TGTGCCAGCAGAACAGGATACTCTGGGGCCAACGTCCTGACTTTC.

The chain carries TRBV29-1 and TRBJ1-1, with 7 bases aligning to TRBD1. The CDR3 has 14 amino acids. Losses at the gene ends were 6 bases for V and 0 bases for J; bases not matched to a gene: 7. The germline V gene has CDR1 SQVTM and CDR2 ANQGSEA. The CDR3: CSVQQGTLNTEAFF. CDR3 nucleotides: TGCAGCGTCCAACAGGGGACCTTGAACACTGAAGCTTTCTTT. Full variable domain (outside the CDR3, taken from reference TRBV29-1 and TRBJ1-1): SAVISQKPSRDICQRGTSLTIQCQVDSQVTMMFWYRQQPGQSLTLIATANQGSEATYESGFVIDKFPISRPNLTFSTLTVSNMSPEDSSIYLCSVQQGTLNTEAFFGQGTRLTVV.

The chain couples TRBV7-9 to TRBJ2-4; D remains unclear. The CDR3 consists of 16 residues. CDR1 and CDR2 (germline): SEHNR, FQNEAQ (reference sequence). V lost 4 bases and J 3 bases, leaving 16 bases between the germline ends. CDR3 coding DNA: TGTGCCAGCAGCTCGGGTGATGGCGACCGCAAAAACATTCAGTACTTC. Its translation is CASSSGDGDRKNIQYF.

The chain is built from TRBV7-2 and TRBJ2-3; D possibly corresponds to TRBD1 (5 bases). The germline V gene has CDR1 SGHTA and CDR2 FQGNSA. V shed 3 bases and J shed 2 bases, with 12 bases lying between them. This CDR3 is built from 15 residues. The CDR3 region has the DNA TGTGCCAGCAGCTTTTCGGACACCACCACAGATACGCAGTATTTT. This sequence encodes CASSFSDTTTDTQYF.

The V call is TRBV19, the J call TRBJ1-5; D is unresolved. Germline V lookup: CDR1 LNHDA, CDR2 SQIVND (reference sequence). This CDR3 is built from 12 residues. The V end lost 3 bases, the J end lost 12 bases, and 12 bases lay between the germline ends. CDR3 DNA: TGTGCCAGTAGTATCGGCGGGCTGGGCCAGCATTTT. Its translation: CASSIGGLGQHF.

The V gene is TRBV6-2 or TRBV6-3, the J gene TRBJ2-7; D may be TRBD2 (6 bases). This CDR3 is 15 amino acids long. The germline gives CDR1 MNHEY, CDR2 SVGEGT. Trimming stripped 4 bases from V and 5 bases from J, with 18 bases between. The CDR3 spells CASSSLGLPLNEQYF. The CDR3 bases are TGTGCCAGCAGTTCCCTGGGACTCCCACTAAACGAGCAGTACTTC.